This T cell receptor beta chain was recorded in a study of blood T cell repertoires in COVID-19. CDR1 and CDR2 from the germline V gene are SEHNR and FQNEAQ (reference sequence). The V end lost 2 bases, the J end lost 10 bases, and 14 bases lay between the germline ends. The CDR3 is made up of 14 amino acids. Clones were read by immunoSEQ multiplex PCR, and TCRdb kept only the in-frame ones, dropping some. This table has around 94,000 clones, approximately 80% appearing once. The chain uses TRBV7-9 and TRBJ2-2; D might be TRBD2 (6 bases). The source of this sequence is a man aged 45-65 years with acute or convalescent COVID-19. Sequenced: peripheral blood. The CDR3 bases are TGTGCCAGCAGCTTATCGGGCGGGAAGGAGGAGCTGTTTTTT. Translated, it gives CASSLSGGKEELFF.